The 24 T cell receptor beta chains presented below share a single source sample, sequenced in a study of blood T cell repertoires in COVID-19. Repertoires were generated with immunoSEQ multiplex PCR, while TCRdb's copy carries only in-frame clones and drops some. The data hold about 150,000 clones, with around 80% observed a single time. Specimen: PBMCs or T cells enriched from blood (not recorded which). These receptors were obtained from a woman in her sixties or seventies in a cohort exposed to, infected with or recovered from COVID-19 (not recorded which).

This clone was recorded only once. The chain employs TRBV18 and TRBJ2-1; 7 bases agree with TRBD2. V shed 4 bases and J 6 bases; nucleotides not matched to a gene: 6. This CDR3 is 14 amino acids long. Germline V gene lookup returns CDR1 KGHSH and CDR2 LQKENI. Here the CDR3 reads CASSLGLEINEQFF. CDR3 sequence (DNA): TGTGCCAGCTCACTTGGACTAGAGATCAATGAGCAGTTCTTC. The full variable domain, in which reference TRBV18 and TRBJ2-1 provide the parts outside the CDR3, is NAGVMQNPRHLVRRRGQEARLRCSPMKGHSHVYWYRQLPEEGLKFMVYLQKENIIDESGMPKERFSAEFPKEGPSILRIQQVVRGDSAAYFCASSLGLEINEQFFGPGTRLTVL.

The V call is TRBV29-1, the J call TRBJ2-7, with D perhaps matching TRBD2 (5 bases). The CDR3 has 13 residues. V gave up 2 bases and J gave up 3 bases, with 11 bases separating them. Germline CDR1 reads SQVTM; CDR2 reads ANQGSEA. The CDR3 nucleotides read TGCAGCGTTGAATGGGGAGATAGCTACGAGCAGTACTTC. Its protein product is CSVEWGDSYEQYF.

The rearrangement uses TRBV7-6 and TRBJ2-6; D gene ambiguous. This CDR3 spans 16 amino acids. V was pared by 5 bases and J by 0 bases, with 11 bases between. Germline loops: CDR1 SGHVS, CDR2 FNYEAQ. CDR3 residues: CASSLGPDSGANVLTF. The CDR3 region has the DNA TGTGCCAGCAGCCTTGGGCCAGACTCTGGGGCCAACGTCCTGACTTTC.

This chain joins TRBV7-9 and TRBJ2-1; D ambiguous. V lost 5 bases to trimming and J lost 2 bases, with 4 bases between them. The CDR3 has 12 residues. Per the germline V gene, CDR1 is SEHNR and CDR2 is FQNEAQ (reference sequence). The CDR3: CASSPTYNEQFF. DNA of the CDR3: TGTGCCAGCAGCCCAACCTACAATGAGCAGTTCTTC. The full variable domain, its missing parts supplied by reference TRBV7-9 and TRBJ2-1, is DTGVSQNPRHKITKRGQNVTFRCDPISEHNRLYWYRQTLGQGPEFLTYFQNEAQLEKSRLLSDRFSAERPKGSFSTLEIQRTEQGDSAMYLCASSPTYNEQFFGPGTRLTVL.

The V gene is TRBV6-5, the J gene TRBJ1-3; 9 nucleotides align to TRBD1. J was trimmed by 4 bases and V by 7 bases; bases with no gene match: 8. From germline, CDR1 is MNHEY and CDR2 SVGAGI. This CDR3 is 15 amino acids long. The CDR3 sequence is CASTPGTGNGNTIYF. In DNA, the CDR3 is TGTGCCAGCACCCCCGGGACAGGGAACGGAAACACCATATATTTT.

The CDR3 region is CASSGQWPGELFF. In DNA, the CDR3 is TGTGCCAGCAGTGGACAGTGGCCCGGGGAGCTGTTTTTT. V gene TRBV12-3 or TRBV12-4 combines with J gene TRBJ2-2; D perhaps matches TRBD1 (6 bases). The CDR3 is 13 residues long. V lost 5 bases to trimming and J lost 6 bases, with 10 bases between them.

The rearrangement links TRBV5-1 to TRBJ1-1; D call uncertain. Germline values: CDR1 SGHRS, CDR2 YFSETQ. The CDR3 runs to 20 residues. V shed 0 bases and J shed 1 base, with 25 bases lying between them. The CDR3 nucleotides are TGCGCCAGCAGCTTGGAGAGCGTGTTTGAGTGGAGGGCGGCGAACACTGAAGCTTTCTTT. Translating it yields CASSLESVFEWRAANTEAFF.

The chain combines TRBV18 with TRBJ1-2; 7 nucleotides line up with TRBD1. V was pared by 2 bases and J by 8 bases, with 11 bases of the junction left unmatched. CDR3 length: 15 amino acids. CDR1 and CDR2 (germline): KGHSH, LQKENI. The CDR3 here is CASSPSWTGGLGYTF. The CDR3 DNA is TGTGCCAGCTCACCATCATGGACAGGTGGGCTGGGCTACACCTTC.

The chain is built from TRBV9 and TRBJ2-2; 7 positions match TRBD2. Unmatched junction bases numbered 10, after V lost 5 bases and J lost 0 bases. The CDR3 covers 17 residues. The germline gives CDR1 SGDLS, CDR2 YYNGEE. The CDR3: CASSHLSAGANTGELFF. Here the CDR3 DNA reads TGTGCCAGCAGTCATCTATCGGCGGGGGCGAACACCGGGGAGCTGTTTTTT.

CDR3 sequence: CASSPTRTGGTYEQYF. The CDR3 bases are TGTGCCAGCTCACCGACCCGGACAGGGGGCACCTACGAGCAGTACTTC. The J gene is TRBJ2-7, the V gene TRBV18; 11 positions agree with TRBD1. With V trimmed by 3 bases and J by 2 bases, 6 bases remained unmatched. The CDR3 is 16 residues long. The V gene's germline CDR1 is KGHSH and CDR2 LQKENI.

CDR3 sequence (DNA): TGTGCCAGCAGTCCGGGGACAGGGGGGAACTTTTATGAAAAACTGTTTTTT. Encoded protein: CASSPGTGGNFYEKLFF. The chain employs TRBV28 and TRBJ1-4; 11 bases agree with TRBD1. Unmatched junction bases numbered 11, after V lost 5 bases and J lost 6 bases. This CDR3 comprises 17 residues. The germline V gene encodes CDR1 MDHEN and CDR2 SYDVKM.

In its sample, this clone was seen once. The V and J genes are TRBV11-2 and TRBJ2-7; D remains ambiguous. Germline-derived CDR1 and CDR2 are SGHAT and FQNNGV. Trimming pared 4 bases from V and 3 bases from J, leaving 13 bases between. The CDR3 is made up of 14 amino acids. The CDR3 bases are TGTGCCAGCAGCTCTCATCCGACTCGCTACGAGCAGTACTTC. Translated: CASSSHPTRYEQYF.

CDR3 region: CAISTGNQPQHF. The CDR3 region has the DNA TGTGCCATCAGTACAGGGAATCAGCCCCAGCATTTT. The rearrangement uses TRBV10-3 and TRBJ1-5; a weak D match, TRBD1 (6 bases). The CDR3 totals 12 residues. Per germline, CDR1 ENHRY and CDR2 SYGVKD. With 5 bases removed from V and 4 bases from J, the gap between germline ends came to 6 bases.

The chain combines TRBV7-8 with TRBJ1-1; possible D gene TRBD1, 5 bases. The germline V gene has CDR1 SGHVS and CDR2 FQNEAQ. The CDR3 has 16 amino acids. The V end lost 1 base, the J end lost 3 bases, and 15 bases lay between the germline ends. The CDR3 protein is CASSLVGRGLDTEAFF. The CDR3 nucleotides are TGTGCCAGCAGCTTAGTTGGAAGGGGCTTGGACACTGAAGCTTTCTTT.

DNA for the CDR3: TGTGCCAGCAGCCGAGCGGAGTCAGAGACCCAGTACTTC. It yields the protein CASSRAESETQYF. The V call is TRBV7-8, the J call TRBJ2-5, with D maybe TRBD2 (5 bases). Per the germline V gene, CDR1 is SGHVS and CDR2 is FQNEAQ. V was trimmed by 5 bases and J by 4 bases, leaving 11 bases between them. The CDR3 has 13 residues. Looking up the rest from reference TRBV7-8 and TRBJ2-5 gives the full variable domain: GAGVSQSPRYKVAKRGQDVALRCDPISGHVSLFWYQQALGQGPEFLTYFQNEAQLDKSGLPSDRFFAERPEGSVSTLKIQRTQQEDSAVYLCASSRAESETQYFGPGTRLLVL.

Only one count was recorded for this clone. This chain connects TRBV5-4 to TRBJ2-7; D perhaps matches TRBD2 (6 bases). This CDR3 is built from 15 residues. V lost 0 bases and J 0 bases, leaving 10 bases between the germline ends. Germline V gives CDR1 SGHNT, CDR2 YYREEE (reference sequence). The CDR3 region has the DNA TGTGCCAGCAGCTTGGCCTCGGGAGCCTCCTACGAGCAGTACTTC. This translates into CASSLASGASYEQYF.

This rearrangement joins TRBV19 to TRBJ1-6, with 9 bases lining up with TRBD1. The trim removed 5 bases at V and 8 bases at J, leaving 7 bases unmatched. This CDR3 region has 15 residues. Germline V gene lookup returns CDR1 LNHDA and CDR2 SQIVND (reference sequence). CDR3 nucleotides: TGTGCCAGTAGTGCTCCGGGACAGGGCTATTCACCCCTCCACTTT. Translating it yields CASSAPGQGYSPLHF.

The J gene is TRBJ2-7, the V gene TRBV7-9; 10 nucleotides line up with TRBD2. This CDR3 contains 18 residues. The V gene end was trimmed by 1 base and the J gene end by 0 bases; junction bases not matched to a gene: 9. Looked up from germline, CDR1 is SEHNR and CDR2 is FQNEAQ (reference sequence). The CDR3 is CASSLGPSLAGDSYEQYF. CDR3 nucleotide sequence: TGTGCCAGCAGCTTAGGTCCTAGCCTAGCGGGAGACTCCTACGAGCAGTACTTC.

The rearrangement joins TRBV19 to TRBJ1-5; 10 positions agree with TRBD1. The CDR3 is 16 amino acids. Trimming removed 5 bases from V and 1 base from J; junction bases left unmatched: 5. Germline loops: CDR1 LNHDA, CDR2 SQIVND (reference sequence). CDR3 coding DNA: TGTGCCAGTAGTCCGGGGGACAGGGGAAGCAATCAGCCCCAGCATTTT. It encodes CASSPGDRGSNQPQHF.

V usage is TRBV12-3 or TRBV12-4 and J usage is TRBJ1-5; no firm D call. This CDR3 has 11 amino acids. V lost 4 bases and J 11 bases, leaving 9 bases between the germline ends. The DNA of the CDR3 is TGTGCCAGCAGTTCCGGGTGGGCCCAGCATTTT. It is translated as CASSSGWAQHF.

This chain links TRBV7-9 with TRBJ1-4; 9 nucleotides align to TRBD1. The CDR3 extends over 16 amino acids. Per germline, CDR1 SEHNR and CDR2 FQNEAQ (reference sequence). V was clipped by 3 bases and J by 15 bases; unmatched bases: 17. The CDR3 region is CASSFLWDRDRKRVFF. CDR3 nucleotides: TGTGCCAGCAGCTTCCTCTGGGACAGGGACCGAAAAAGGGTGTTTTTT.

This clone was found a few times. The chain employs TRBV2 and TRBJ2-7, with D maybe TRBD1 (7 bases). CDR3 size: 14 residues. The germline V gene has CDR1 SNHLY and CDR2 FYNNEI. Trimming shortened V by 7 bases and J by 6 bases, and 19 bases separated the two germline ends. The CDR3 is CASKRIQGGGEQYF. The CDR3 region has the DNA TGTGCCAGCAAACGAATTCAGGGGGGCGGCGAGCAGTACTTC.

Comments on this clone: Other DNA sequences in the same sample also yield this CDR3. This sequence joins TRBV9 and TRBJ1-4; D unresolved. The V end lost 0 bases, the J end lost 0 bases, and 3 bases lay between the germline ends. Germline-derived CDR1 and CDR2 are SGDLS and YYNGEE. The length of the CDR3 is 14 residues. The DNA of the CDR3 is TGTGCCAGCAGCGTAGCTACAACTAATGAAAAACTGTTTTTT. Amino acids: CASSVATTNEKLFF.

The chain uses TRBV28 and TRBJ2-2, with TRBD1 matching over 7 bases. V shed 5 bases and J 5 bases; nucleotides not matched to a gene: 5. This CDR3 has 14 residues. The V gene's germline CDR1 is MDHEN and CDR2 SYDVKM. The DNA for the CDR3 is TGTGCCAGCAGTCCACAGGGGATTACCGGGGAGCTGTTTTTT. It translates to CASSPQGITGELFF. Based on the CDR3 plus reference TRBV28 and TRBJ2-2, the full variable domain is DVKVTQSSRYLVKRTGEKVFLECVQDMDHENMFWYRQDPGLGLRLIYFSYDVKMKEKGDIPEGYSVSREKKERFSLILESASTNQTSMYLCASSPQGITGELFFGEGSRLTVL.